Sequencing of this T cell receptor beta chain was carried out in a study of cytomegalovirus exposure and HLA in healthy donors. J was trimmed by 4 bases and V by 3 bases; bases with no gene match: 2. The CDR3 extends over 13 amino acids. The germline gives CDR1 MNHEY, CDR2 SMNVEV (reference sequence). Sequencing was performed with immunoSEQ multiplex PCR; in TCRdb, only in-frame clones are kept and a portion is missing. The sample yields a few hundred thousand clones, 86% seen once. Sequenced sample: PBMCs. V gene TRBV27 combines with J gene TRBJ2-7; 8 nucleotides line up with TRBD1. This receptor was identified in a woman younger than 35 in good health and CMV-seronegative. CDR3 in amino acids: CASSFRGHYEQYF. CDR3 nucleotides: TGTGCCAGCAGTTTCAGGGGGCATTACGAGCAGTACTTC.